These 12 T cell receptor beta chains came from one sample sequenced in a study of identical twins. TCRdb reprocessed the 5' RACE reads via MiXCR and lists one record per CDR3 protein. The sample consists of 1.5 million to 2 million distinct CDR3 sequences, around a third of them appearing once. Specimen: cord blood. The origin of the receptors is a newborn girl in good health.

Concerning this clonotype: One end of the junction varies from germline; a read error may be responsible. This chain uses TRBV7-2 with TRBJ2-1; 12 nucleotides line up with TRBD2. Per the germline V gene, CDR1 is SGHTA and CDR2 is FQGNSA. The CDR3 consists of 16 residues. For the CDR3, the DNA is TGTGCCAGCAGCTTACTAGCGGGGGGGCCCTACAATGGGCAGTTCTTC. It encodes CASSLLAGGPYNGQFF.

This clonotype has only a few counts. V gene TRBV6-5 combines with J gene TRBJ2-3, with D possibly being TRBD1 or TRBD2 (5 bases each). The CDR3 totals 15 residues. In germline, CDR1 is MNHEY, CDR2 SVGAGI. With 6 bases removed from V and 0 bases from J, the gap between germline ends came to 13 bases. The CDR3 DNA is TGTGCCAGCAGGACCCGGGGCGGGAGCACAGATACGCAGTATTTT. It encodes CASRTRGGSTDTQYF.

This clonotype was counted ten times or more. J is TRBJ1-6 and V is TRBV12-3 or TRBV12-4; possibly TRBD1 for D (5 bases). Trimming left V 5 bases short and J 2 bases short, with 10 bases between. The CDR3 loop spans 15 amino acids. CDR3 region: CASSPGGAYNSPLHF. The CDR3 nucleotides are TGTGCCAGCAGTCCCGGGGGGGCCTATAATTCACCCCTCCACTTT.

This sequence joins TRBV5-1 and TRBJ1-2, with 12 bases lining up with TRBD1. Trimming removed 4 bases from V and 3 bases from J; junction bases left unmatched: 4. The CDR3 runs to 15 residues. The germline CDR1 and CDR2 sequences are SGHRS and YFSETQ. The CDR3 bases are TGCGCCAGCAGCCTGGGACAGGGGGCGCACTATGGCTACACCTTC. This sequence encodes CASSLGQGAHYGYTF.

V usage is TRBV5-1 and J usage is TRBJ1-3, with D perhaps TRBD1 (6 bases). V lost 4 bases to trimming and J lost 10 bases, with 21 bases between them. The germline CDR1 and CDR2 sequences are SGHRS and YFSETQ. The CDR3 spans 15 residues. Here the CDR3 reads CASSAGTQRGKTIYF. The CDR3 coding sequence is TGCGCCAGCAGCGCCGGGACACAGAGGGGTAAAACCATATATTTT. The variable domain in full, with the rest retrieved from reference TRBV5-1 and TRBJ1-3, is KAGVTQTPRYLIKTRGQQVTLSCSPISGHRSVSWYQQTPGQGLQFLFEYFSETQRNKGNFPGRFSGRQFSNSRSEMNVSTLELGDSALYLCASSAGTQRGKTIYFGEGSWLTVV.

This clonotype appeared many times. Sequence at one end of the junction differs from germline and may be a read error. The V and J genes are TRBV5-1 and TRBJ2-7; the D gene is possibly TRBD1 (6 bases). Looked up from germline, CDR1 is SGHRS and CDR2 is YFSETQ. CDR3 length: 13 amino acids. The chain's CDR3 is CASSLGHAYEQYF. The CDR3, as DNA: TGTGCCAGCAGCTTGGGACATGCCTACGAGCAGTACTTC.

There are many counts of this clonotype. The V gene is TRBV28, the J gene TRBJ2-7; D may correspond to TRBD1 or TRBD2 (5 bases each). Germline assignment: CDR1 MDHEN and CDR2 SYDVKM. The CDR3 spans 14 residues. V shed 5 bases and J shed 0 bases, with 11 bases lying between them. The DNA for the CDR3 is TGTGCCAGCAGTACGGGACGCGGCTCCTACGAGCAGTACTTC. It is translated as CASSTGRGSYEQYF.

As DNA, the CDR3 is TGTGCCAGCAGCTTAAATCGGGGCCATGAGCAGTTCTTC. It yields the protein CASSLNRGHEQFF. The V call is TRBV11-3, the J call TRBJ2-1, with D perhaps given as TRBD1 or TRBD2 (5 bases each). Trimming left V 2 bases short and J 8 bases short, with 10 bases between. Germline values: CDR1 SGHNT, CDR2 YENEEA. The CDR3 loop spans 13 amino acids.

The CDR3 region has the DNA TGCAGTGCCCTAGGGGCCCCCAGCACGGGCACAGATACGCAGTATTTT. Amino acids: CSALGAPSTGTDTQYF. The chain couples TRBV20-1 to TRBJ2-3; tentatively, D is TRBD1 (5 bases). There are 16 residues in the CDR3. V was cut by 6 bases and J by 1 base, with 20 bases left in between. Germline-derived CDR1 and CDR2 are DFQATT and SNEGSKA (reference sequence).

The chain couples TRBV10-3 to TRBJ2-5, with D unclear. The V gene's germline CDR1 is ENHRY and CDR2 SYGVKD. The CDR3 is made up of 14 amino acids. V lost 1 base and J lost 3, with 9 bases in between. The CDR3 sequence: CAISEFLTEETQYF. As DNA, the CDR3 is TGTGCCATCAGTGAGTTCTTGACGGAAGAGACCCAGTACTTC.

In this sample, this clonotype turned up many times. This chain joins TRBV20-1 and TRBJ2-7; D remains ambiguous. CDR1 is DFQATT and CDR2 is SNEGSKA in the germline V gene (reference sequence). V lost 6 bases to trimming and J lost 7 bases, with 19 bases between them. The CDR3 length is 13 residues. CDR3 sequence: CSARASVRVEQYF. The CDR3, as DNA: TGCAGTGCCCGAGCTTCGGTGAGAGTGGAGCAGTACTTC.

About this clonotype: One end of the junction varies from germline; a read error may be responsible. V usage is TRBV7-2 and J usage is TRBJ2-7; 13 bases map to TRBD2. CDR3 length: 15 residues. Germline CDR1 is SGHTA and CDR2 is FQGNSA. The CDR3 region is CAGSVGLAGVYEQYF. The CDR3 DNA sequence: TGTGCCGGCAGCGTCGGACTAGCGGGAGTTTACGAGCAGTACTTC.